This T cell receptor beta chain comes out of a study of cytomegalovirus exposure and HLA in healthy donors. The donors (healthy individuals) were bone marrow donors. The primer mix had 60 Vbeta and 13 Jbeta primers. Profiled with immunoSEQ multiplex PCR; TCRdb holds only in-frame clones, not every one. The sample shows 150,000 to 200,000 clones, about 76% of them seen only once. CDR3 length equals 16 residues. CDR1 and CDR2 from the germline V gene are SGHVS and FQNEAQ. Between the trimmed V and J ends, which lost 2 bases and 0 bases, there was a span of 12 bases. What was sequenced was PBMCs. The chain recombines TRBV7-8 with TRBJ2-3; maybe TRBD2 (6 bases). This clonotype was obtained from a woman between 50 and 59 years old in good health and CMV-seronegative. This CDR3 reads CASSLIVGTSTDTQYF. The CDR3 DNA follows: TGTGCCAGCAGCTTAATCGTAGGGACTAGCACAGATACGCAGTATTTT.